The subject of this entry is one TCR beta chain. Authors' methods: The authors estimated nucleated cell counts from reference gene primer amplification. Sequencing used immunoSEQ multiplex PCR; TCRdb keeps in-frame clones, though not all of them. V and J calls and clone size are given by that table; D and trimming were obtained from the DNA. Found here are about 170,000 clones, about 85% of them singletons; the top ten hold 3% to 4%. The sample originates from a study of blood T cell repertoires in COVID-19. Looking at the study overall: From the United States, Italy and Spain came samples of acute and convalescent COVID-19. PBMCs, B-cell-depleted T cells, or T cells provided the cDNA or gDNA that made up the material.

This TCR derives from a human donor with acute or convalescent COVID-19. The donor label of this sample is uncertain. Sequenced input: peripheral blood.

In DNA, the CDR3 is TGTGCCAGCAGCTTAAGGGGGGGGCCGAGCTCCTATAATTCACCCCTCCACTTT. Encoded protein: CASSLRGGPSSYNSPLHF. The chain links TRBV7-2 to TRBJ1-6; TRBD1 is a possible D gene (6 bases). This CDR3 has 18 residues. Trimming took off 2 bases at V and 0 bases at J, with 14 bases between the two ends. Germline V lookup: CDR1 SGHTA, CDR2 FQGNSA.